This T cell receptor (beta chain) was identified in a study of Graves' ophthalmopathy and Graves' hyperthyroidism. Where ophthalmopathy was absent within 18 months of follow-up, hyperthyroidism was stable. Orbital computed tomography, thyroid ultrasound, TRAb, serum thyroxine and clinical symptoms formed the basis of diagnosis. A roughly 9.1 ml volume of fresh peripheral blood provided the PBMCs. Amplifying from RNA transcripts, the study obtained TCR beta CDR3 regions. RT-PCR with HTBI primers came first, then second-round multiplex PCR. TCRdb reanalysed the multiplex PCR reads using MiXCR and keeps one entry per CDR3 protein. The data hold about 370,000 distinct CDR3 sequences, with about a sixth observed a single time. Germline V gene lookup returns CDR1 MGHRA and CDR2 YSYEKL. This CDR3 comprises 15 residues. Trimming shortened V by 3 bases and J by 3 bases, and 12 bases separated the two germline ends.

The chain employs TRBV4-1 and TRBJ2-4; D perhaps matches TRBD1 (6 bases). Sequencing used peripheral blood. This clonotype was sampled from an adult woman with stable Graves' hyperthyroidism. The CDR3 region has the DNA TGCGCCAGCAGCCACCACCGGGACATCAAAAACATTCAGTACTTC. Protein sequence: CASSHHRDIKNIQYF.